A single sample gave rise to the 5 T cell receptor beta chains below, sequenced in a study of cytomegalovirus exposure and HLA in healthy donors. Amplification used 60 Vbeta primers and 13 Jbeta primers. Data came from immunoSEQ multiplex PCR; TCRdb stores just in-frame clones and leaves some out. The table lists under 150,000 clones, 60% to 80% of them singletons. The source material was PBMCs. The receptors shown here come from a man in his fifties or sixties in good health and CMV-seronegative.

The chain is built from TRBV11-2 and TRBJ2-7, with a weak D call TRBD1 (5 bases). The CDR3 extends over 14 amino acids. V was pared by 5 bases and J by 6 bases, with 17 bases between. Looked up from germline, CDR1 is SGHAT and CDR2 is FQNNGV. CDR3 nucleotide sequence: TGTGCCAGCAGCGACGGGCAGGGAAGGGGCGAGCAGTACTTC. Translated: CASSDGQGRGEQYF.

There are a few counts of this clone. The chain has TRBV19 and TRBJ1-2, with D perhaps TRBD1 (5 bases). The CDR3 covers 14 residues. Germline CDR1 is LNHDA and CDR2 is SQIVND (reference sequence). V was cut by 4 bases and J by 4 bases, with 13 bases left in between. As DNA, the CDR3 is TGTGCCAGTAGTAACGGCAGGGAGGTCTATGGCTACACCTTC. Amino acid sequence: CASSNGREVYGYTF.

With respect to this clone: Other nucleotide sequences in the sample specify the same CDR3. V and J are TRBV5-1 and TRBJ2-5; TRBD2 is a possible D gene (5 bases). The CDR3 length is 12 residues. The V end was cut by 0 bases, the J end by 5 bases, with 5 bases between. The V gene's germline CDR1 is SGHRS and CDR2 YFSETQ. CDR3 region: CASSLAGETQYF. In DNA, the CDR3 is TGCGCCAGCAGCTTGGCGGGGGAGACCCAGTACTTC. The full variable domain, rest sourced from reference TRBV5-1 and TRBJ2-5, is KAGVTQTPRYLIKTRGQQVTLSCSPISGHRSVSWYQQTPGQGLQFLFEYFSETQRNKGNFPGRFSGRQFSNSRSEMNVSTLELGDSALYLCASSLAGETQYFGPGTRLLVL.

This clone has more than one count but fewer than ten. V gene TRBV2 combines with J gene TRBJ2-7; D may be TRBD1 (6 bases). Germline V gene data show CDR1 as SNHLY and CDR2 as FYNNEI. The CDR3 spans 13 residues. With 8 bases removed from V and 5 bases from J, the gap between germline ends came to 16 bases. In nucleotides, the CDR3 is TGTGCCAGCGGGGGCCCCTTTACTGACGAGCAGTACTTC. As protein: CASGGPFTDEQYF.

This chain uses TRBV4-1 with TRBJ2-1, with TRBD2 identical over 7 bases. Trimming cost V 0 bases and J 1 base; bases outside gene matches: 9. This CDR3 spans 18 amino acids. Per germline, CDR1 MGHRA and CDR2 YSYEKL. CDR3 nucleotides: TGCGCCAGCAGCCAAGATCCTTTGGGGGGGTTGTCCTACAATGAGCAGTTCTTC. Its translation is CASSQDPLGGLSYNEQFF.